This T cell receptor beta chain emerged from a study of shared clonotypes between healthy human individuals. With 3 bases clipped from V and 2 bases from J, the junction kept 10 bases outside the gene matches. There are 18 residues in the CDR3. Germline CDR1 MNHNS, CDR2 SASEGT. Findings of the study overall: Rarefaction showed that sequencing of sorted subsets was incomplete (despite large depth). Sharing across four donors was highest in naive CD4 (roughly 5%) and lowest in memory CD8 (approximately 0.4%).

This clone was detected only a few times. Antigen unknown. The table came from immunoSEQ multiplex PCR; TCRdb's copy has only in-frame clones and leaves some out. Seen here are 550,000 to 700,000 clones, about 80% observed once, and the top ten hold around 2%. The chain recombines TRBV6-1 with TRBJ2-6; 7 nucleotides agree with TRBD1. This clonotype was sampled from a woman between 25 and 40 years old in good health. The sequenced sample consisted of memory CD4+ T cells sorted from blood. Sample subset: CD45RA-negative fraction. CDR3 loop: CASSESRGFNPGANVLTF. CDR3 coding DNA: TGTGCCAGCAGTGAGAGCAGGGGGTTCAACCCTGGGGCCAACGTCCTGACTTTC.